This entry is about one TCR beta chain. Its antigen is not known. This entry belongs to a study of stem cell transplantation in POMP-related autoinflammatory disease. Study background: The study hypothesized thymoproteasome defects skew the TRB repertoire via impaired CD8+ selection. Broader study findings: PRAID patients trended toward lower TRB diversity and higher clonality in all analyzed T-cell subsets.

Method: immunoSEQ multiplex PCR; TCRdb's copy keeps in-frame clones and lacks some. The sample comprises about 26,000 clones, around 86% of which are singletons, and approximately 2.3% rests with the top ten. The CDR3 totals 15 residues. The V end lost 2 bases, the J end lost 5 bases, and 15 bases lay between the germline ends. CDR1 and CDR2 from the germline V gene are MNHEY and SVGAGI. The receptor was derived from a human donor with POMP-related autoinflammation and immune dysregulation (PRAID). J is TRBJ1-2 and V is TRBV6-5; D may be TRBD1 (6 bases). The sample was CD4+ T cells from PBMCs, taken before stem cell transplantation. The DNA for the CDR3 is TGTGCCAGCAGTTACCGGACAGATTCGGGTTATGGCTACACCTTC. This codes for CASSYRTDSGYGYTF.